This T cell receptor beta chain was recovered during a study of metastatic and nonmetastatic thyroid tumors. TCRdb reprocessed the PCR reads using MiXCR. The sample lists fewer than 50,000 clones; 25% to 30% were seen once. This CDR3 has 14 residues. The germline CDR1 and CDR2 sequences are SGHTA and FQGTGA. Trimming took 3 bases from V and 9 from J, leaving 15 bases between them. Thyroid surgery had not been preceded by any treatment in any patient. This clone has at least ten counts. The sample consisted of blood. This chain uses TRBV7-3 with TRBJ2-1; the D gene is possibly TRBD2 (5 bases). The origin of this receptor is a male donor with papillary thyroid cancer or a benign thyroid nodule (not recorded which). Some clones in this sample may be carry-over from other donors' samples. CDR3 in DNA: TGTGCCAGCAGCTTGTTAGGGCTAGCATCTGAGCAGTTCTTC. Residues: CASSLLGLASEQFF.